Below are 29 T cell receptor beta chains sequenced from a single sample in a study of tumor and adjacent non-tumor tissue in lung cancer. The library came from three nested PCR rounds adapted from ARM-PCR protocols. TCRdb re-derived calls from the multiplex PCR reads in MiXCR, one entry per CDR3 protein. The sample consists of some 100,000 distinct CDR3 sequences, about 60% of them appearing once. The template was RNA from unsorted bulk tissue. More than 3 cm separated this lung sample from the edge of the tumor. Source material: distant non-tumor lung tissue. The receptors derive from a man aged 25-45 years with non-small cell lung cancer.

In this sample, this clonotype is medium-sized. This chain joins TRBV29-1 and TRBJ1-1, with D maybe TRBD1 (6 bases). There are 13 residues in the CDR3. The germline V gene encodes CDR1 SQVTM and CDR2 ANQGSEA. Trimming cost V 3 bases and J 11 bases, with 19 bases left between them. Here the CDR3 reads CSVDVGTNTGAFF. The CDR3 DNA follows: TGCAGCGTTGATGTGGGGACTAATACAGGGGCTTTCTTT.

Comments on this clonotype: Compared with germline, one end of the junction differs, possibly owing to a read error. The CDR3 spells CTSSLQALNTEVFF. In nucleotides, the CDR3 is TGTACCAGCAGCTTACAAGCACTGAACACTGAAGTTTTCTTT. The V and J genes are TRBV11-1 and TRBJ1-1; D unresolved. Germline CDR1 and CDR2: SGHAT and FQDESV (reference sequence). The CDR3 extends over 14 amino acids. Based on the CDR3 plus reference TRBV11-1 and TRBJ1-1, the full variable domain is EAEVAQSPRYKITEKSQAVAFWCDPISGHATLYWYRQILGQGPELLVQFQDESVVDDSQLPKDRFSAERLKGVDSTLKIQPAELGDSAMYLCTSSLQALNTEVFFGQGTRLTVV.

As for this clonotype: Germline is not matched at one junction end, which may reflect a read error. V is TRBV20-1 and J is TRBJ2-1, with 10 bases matching TRBD1. The germline gives CDR1 DFQATT, CDR2 SNEGSKA (reference sequence). The CDR3 covers 16 residues. In nucleotides, the CDR3 is TGCAGTTCCTTGAGATTCGACAGGGGGCGCCTCAATGAGCAGCTCTTC. This gives the protein CSSLRFDRGRLNEQLF.

A note on this clonotype: One end of the junction fails to match germline, which may point to a read error. J is TRBJ2-7 and V is TRBV7-9, with D unclear. CDR3 length equals 14 residues. CDR1 and CDR2 from the germline V gene are SEHNR and FQNEAQ (reference sequence). DNA of the CDR3: TGTGTCAGCAGCTTAGACGGAGTCACCTACGAGCAGTACTTC. Protein sequence: CVSSLDGVTYEQYF.

Ten or more counts support this clonotype. This chain connects TRBV29-1 to TRBJ2-7; D possibly corresponds to TRBD2 (5 bases). The CDR3 has 16 residues. V dropped 4 bases and J dropped 3 bases, with 22 bases sitting between them. The germline V gene encodes CDR1 SQVTM and CDR2 ANQGSEA. CDR3 DNA sequence: TGCAGCGTTGGAGGTAGCGTGGACTTTCCTTTCTACGAGCAGTACTTC. Encoded protein: CSVGGSVDFPFYEQYF.

With regard to this clonotype: One end of the junction does not line up with germline, which may come from a read error. The CDR3 nucleotides are TGTGCCAGCAGCCTACGGACTAGCGGGACCGGGGAGCTGCTTTTT. Its protein product is CASSLRTSGTGELLF. The gene calls are TRBV7-8 and TRBJ2-2, with 12 bases lining up with TRBD2. Germline V gene data show CDR1 as SGHVS and CDR2 as FQNEAQ. CDR3 length: 15 amino acids. Complete variable domain (other parts from reference TRBV7-8 and TRBJ2-2): GAGVSQSPRYKVAKRGQDVALRCDPISGHVSLFWYQQALGQGPEFLTYFQNEAQLDKSGLPSDRFFAERPEGSVSTLKIQRTQQEDSAVYLCASSLRTSGTGELLFGEGSRLTVL.

This chain connects TRBV29-1 to TRBJ1-2; D is perhaps TRBD1 (6 bases). CDR1 is SQVTM and CDR2 is ANQGSEA in the germline V gene. CDR3 length: 14 residues. CDR3 coding DNA: TGCAAGGTTGAAGAAATCACAGGGAATTATGGCTACACCTTC. This sequence encodes CKVEEITGNYGYTF.

As to this clonotype: Relative to the germline gene, one junction end is altered; a read error may explain this. The rearrangement uses TRBV7-8 and TRBJ1-2, with D perhaps matching TRBD1 (6 bases). This CDR3 spans 14 amino acids. Germline lookup yields CDR1 SGHVS and CDR2 FQNEAQ. DNA of the CDR3: TGTGCCAGCAGTCCGAGGTGGGACAACTATGGCTACACCTTT. Encoded protein: CASSPRWDNYGYTF.

On this clonotype itself: Since no conserved phenylalanine or tryptophan closes the CDR3, a read error is the likely cause. The rearrangement links TRBV20-1 to TRBJ2-1; a weak D match, TRBD2 (6 bases). This CDR3 spans 17 amino acids. Trimming took 3 bases from V and 2 from J, leaving 20 bases between them. Germline CDR1 reads DFQATT; CDR2 reads SNEGSKA (reference sequence). In DNA, the CDR3 is TGCAGTGCTAGGTGGGGACTTGCGGATACGCCCTACAATGAGCAGTTCTCC. This codes for CSARWGLADTPYNEQFS.

This clonotype showed up just once. An end of the junction differs from the germline gene, which may be a read error. This chain joins TRBV6-1 and TRBJ2-5; D not certain. Germline CDR1 is MNHNS and CDR2 is SASEGT. The CDR3 contains 12 residues. CDR3 loop: CVSSLEQENQYF. CDR3 DNA: TGTGTCAGCAGTCTGGAACAAGAGAACCAGTACTTC.

The rearrangement links TRBV12-3 or TRBV12-4 to TRBJ2-7, with 10 bases lining up with TRBD2. J lost 4 bases, V lost 2 bases, and 2 bases had no gene match. This CDR3 region has 14 residues. The DNA for the CDR3 is TGTGCCAGCAGTTTATCTAGCGGGGGTTACGAGCAGTACTTC. Encoded protein: CASSLSSGGYEQYF.

This clonotype appeared once. The CDR3 loop reads CASSLGLDNQPQHF. CDR3 coding DNA: TGTGCCAGCAGTTTAGGACTGGACAATCAGCCCCAGCATTTT. The gene calls are TRBV12-3 or TRBV12-4 and TRBJ1-5; D is undetermined. The CDR3 is 14 amino acids. V was clipped by 1 base and J by 3 bases, with 7 bases between them.

The chain combines TRBV11-3 with TRBJ2-7; maybe TRBD1 (5 bases). The CDR3 runs to 13 residues. CDR1 is SGHNT, CDR2 YENEEA, per germline. V was clipped by 0 bases and J by 9 bases, with 12 bases between them. The CDR3: CASSLDVQDVQYF. Here the CDR3 DNA reads TGTGCCAGCAGCTTAGACGTACAGGACGTGCAGTACTTC.

Notes on this clonotype: Because the CDR3 is missing its conserved closing phenylalanine or tryptophan, this is likely a read error. The chain employs TRBV5-8 and TRBJ1-4; 12 bases line up with TRBD1. Germline CDR1 reads SGHTS; CDR2 reads YDEGEE. The CDR3 covers 16 residues. V lost 3 bases and J lost 7; bases outside the gene matches: 7. For the CDR3, the DNA is TGTGCCAGCAGCTCGATCGGGACAGGGGGCGGTGAAAAACTGTTTATT. Its translation is CASSSIGTGGGEKLFI.

This clonotype has only a few counts. Possible read error: a much larger clone is one base away. This chain uses TRBV20-1 with TRBJ2-5; TRBD1 might be the D (5 bases). The CDR3 loop spans 12 amino acids. Germline V CDR1 and CDR2: DFQATT, SNEGSKA (reference sequence). The CDR3 protein is CSVRGHMGTQYF. The CDR3 DNA sequence: TGCAGTGTTAGAGGACACATGGGGACCCAGTACTTC.

The chain uses TRBV24-1 and TRBJ2-2; TRBD2 matches at 7 bases. The germline CDR1 and CDR2 sequences are KGHDR and SFDVKD. This CDR3 has 15 amino acids. The ends lost 7 bases at V and 4 bases at J; junction bases unmatched: 8. The CDR3 nucleotides are TGTGCCACCAGACTAGGGGAGGGCGGCACCGGGGAGCTGTTTTTT. Its protein is CATRLGEGGTGELFF.

V usage is TRBV11-2 and J usage is TRBJ2-5; D is perhaps TRBD2 (6 bases). V lost 8 bases, J lost 5 bases, and 18 bases lay in between. The CDR3 spans 14 residues. Germline loops: CDR1 SGHAT, CDR2 FQNNGV. The CDR3: CASGVQDGGETQYF. Written as DNA, the CDR3 is TGTGCCAGCGGCGTCCAGGACGGAGGGGAGACCCAGTACTTC.

Notes on this clonotype: The junction differs from germline at one of its ends, possibly a read error. The chain has TRBV29-1 and TRBJ1-1; 7 nucleotides agree with TRBD1. Germline V CDR1 and CDR2: SQVTM, ANQGSEA. The CDR3 consists of 12 residues. The CDR3 coding sequence is TGCAGCGTTGCAGGGGGTAACAATGAAGCTTTCTTT. It translates to CSVAGGNNEAFF.

For this clonotype: The junction departs from germline at one end; a sequencing error may be responsible. This chain links TRBV7-2 with TRBJ2-3, with D perhaps matching TRBD2 (5 bases). CDR3 size: 16 residues. Per the germline V gene, CDR1 is SGHTA and CDR2 is FQGNSA. The CDR3 sequence is CASSLGAGPRVDTPYF. The DNA for the CDR3 is TGTGCCAGCAGCTTAGGGGCGGGCCCCCGGGTTGATACGCCGTATTTT.

Note on this clonotype: Lacking the conserved final phenylalanine or tryptophan, this CDR3 likely reflects a read error. The V gene is TRBV11-3, the J gene TRBJ1-1; D is unresolved. CDR3 size: 15 residues. Trimming cost V 5 bases and J 5 bases, with 18 bases left between them. The germline CDR1 and CDR2 sequences are SGHNT and YENEEA. The CDR3, as DNA: TGTGCCAGCAGCAAGGCGTCCGGCCCTTGGACTGAAGCTTTCTAT. Amino acid sequence: CASSKASGPWTEAFY.

This chain joins TRBV5-8 and TRBJ2-7, with D uncertain. The CDR3 covers 15 residues. The germline V gene has CDR1 SGHTS and CDR2 YDEGEE. The V end was cut by 6 bases, the J end by 6 bases, with 22 bases between. CDR3 sequence: CASTHSPFLGAEQYF. The CDR3, as DNA: TGTGCCAGCACCCACTCACCTTTCCTCGGAGCCGAGCAGTACTTC.

Comment on this clonotype: A much larger clone lies one base from this, so it may be a read error. The chain links TRBV12-3 or TRBV12-4 to TRBJ1-5; 9 nucleotides align to TRBD1. J gave up 6 bases and V 6 bases, and 9 bases lay outside the gene matches. This CDR3 has 15 amino acids. The CDR3 protein is CASSIGTGLTQPQHF. The CDR3 DNA sequence: TGTGCCAGCAGCATAGGGACAGGGCTGACTCAGCCCCAGCATTTT.

Details on this clonotype: This CDR3 is missing its conserved last phenylalanine or tryptophan, likely due to a read error. No DNA is shown, since the ends of the CDR3 on it are uncertain; the CDR3 is the one TCRdb lists. The rearrangement joins TRBV30 to TRBJ1-1. 14 amino acids form the CDR3, both terminal residues included. Germline CDR1 GTSNPN, CDR2 SVGIG (reference sequence). CDR3 region: CAWSPGLRNTEAFY.

The rearrangement uses TRBV6-5 and TRBJ2-7, with a weak D call TRBD2 (5 bases). V was pared by 6 bases and J by 0 bases, with 15 bases between. The CDR3 length is 15 residues. Per germline, CDR1 MNHEY and CDR2 SVGAGI. This CDR3 reads CASSYTGISSYEQYF. As DNA, the CDR3 is TGTGCCAGCAGCTACACCGGGATTAGCTCCTACGAGCAGTACTTC.

The rearrangement joins TRBV6-1 to TRBJ1-6; D not resolved. V shed 10 bases and J shed 16 bases, with 20 bases lying between them. Germline CDR1 and CDR2: MNHNS and SASEGT. The CDR3 spans 12 residues. The CDR3 coding sequence is TGTGCCAACGGTGAAGCTAGTCCCCGGCTCCACTTT. This codes for CANGEASPRLHF.

This chain uses TRBV28 with TRBJ2-1; D might be TRBD2 (6 bases). CDR3 length: 14 residues. Germline V gene sequence: CDR1 MDHEN, CDR2 SYDVKM. Between the trimmed V and J ends, which lost 8 bases and 9 bases, there was a span of 20 bases. The CDR3 region has the DNA TGTGCCAGCTTAGCGGCTAGCGAGACCAGTGAGCAGTTCTTC. Translating gives CASLAASETSEQFF. The full variable domain, with the rest looked up from reference TRBV28 and TRBJ2-1, is DVKVTQSSRYLVKRTGEKVFLECVQDMDHENMFWYRQDPGLGLRLIYFSYDVKMKEKGDIPEGYSVSREKKERFSLILESASTNQTSMYLCASLAASETSEQFFGPGTRLTVL.

J is TRBJ2-1 and V is TRBV11-1, with D tentatively TRBD1 (5 bases). V was clipped by 2 bases and J by 6 bases, with 14 bases between them. The CDR3 runs 15 residues. Germline V gene sequence: CDR1 SGHAT, CDR2 FQDESV (reference sequence). This CDR3 is CASSLRSLTGNEQFF. The DNA for the CDR3 is TGTGCCAGCAGCTTAAGGTCCCTAACAGGCAATGAGCAGTTCTTC.

There are a few counts of this clonotype. A read error may account for a junction end that differs from germline. The chain carries TRBV29-1 and TRBJ1-2; TRBD1 might be the D (5 bases). Germline assignment: CDR1 SQVTM and CDR2 ANQGSEA. The CDR3 is 14 amino acids. In DNA, the CDR3 is TGCAGCGTTGAAGAGGCCGGGGCTAACTATGACTACACCTTC. It translates to CSVEEAGANYDYTF.

Points on this clonotype: One junction end disagrees with the germline gene, perhaps due to a read error. The chain has TRBV6-5 and TRBJ2-3; 10 bases line up with TRBD2. Germline loops: CDR1 MNHEY, CDR2 SVGAGI. The CDR3 runs to 19 residues. As DNA, the CDR3 is TGTGCCAACAGTTACTCGGACTCTAGCGGGGGCTTGGACACAGATACGCAGTATTTT. Residues: CANSYSDSSGGLDTDTQYF.